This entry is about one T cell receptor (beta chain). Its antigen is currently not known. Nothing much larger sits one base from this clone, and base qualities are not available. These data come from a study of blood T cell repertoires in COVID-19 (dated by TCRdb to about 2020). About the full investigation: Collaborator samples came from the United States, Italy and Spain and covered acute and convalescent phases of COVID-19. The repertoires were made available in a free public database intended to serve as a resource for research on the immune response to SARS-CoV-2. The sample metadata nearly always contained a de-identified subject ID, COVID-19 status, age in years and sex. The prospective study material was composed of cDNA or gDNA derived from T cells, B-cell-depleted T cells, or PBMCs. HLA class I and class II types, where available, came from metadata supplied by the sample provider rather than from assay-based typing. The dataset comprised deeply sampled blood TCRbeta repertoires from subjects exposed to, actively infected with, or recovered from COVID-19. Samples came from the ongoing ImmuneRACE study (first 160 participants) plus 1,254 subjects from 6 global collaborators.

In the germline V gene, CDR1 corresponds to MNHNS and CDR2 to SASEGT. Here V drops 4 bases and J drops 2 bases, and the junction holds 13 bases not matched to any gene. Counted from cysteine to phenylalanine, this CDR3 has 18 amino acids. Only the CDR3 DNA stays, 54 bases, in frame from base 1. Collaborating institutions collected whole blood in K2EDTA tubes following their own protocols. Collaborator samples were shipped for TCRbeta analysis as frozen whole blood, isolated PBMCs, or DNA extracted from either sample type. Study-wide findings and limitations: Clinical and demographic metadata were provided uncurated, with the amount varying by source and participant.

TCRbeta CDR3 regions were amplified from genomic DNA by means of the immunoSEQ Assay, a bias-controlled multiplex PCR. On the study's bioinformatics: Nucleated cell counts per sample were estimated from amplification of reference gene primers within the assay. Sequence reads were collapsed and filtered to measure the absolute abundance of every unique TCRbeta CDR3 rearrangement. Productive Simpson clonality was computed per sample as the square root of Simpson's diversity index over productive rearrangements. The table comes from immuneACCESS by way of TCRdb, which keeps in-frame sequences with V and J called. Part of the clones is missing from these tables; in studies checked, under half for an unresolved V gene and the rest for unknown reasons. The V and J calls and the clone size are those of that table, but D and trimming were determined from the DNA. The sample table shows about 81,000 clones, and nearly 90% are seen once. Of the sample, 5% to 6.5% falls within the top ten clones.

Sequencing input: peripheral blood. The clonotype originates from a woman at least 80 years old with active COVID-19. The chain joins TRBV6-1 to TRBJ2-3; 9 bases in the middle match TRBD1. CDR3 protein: CASSGGDGTGSFTDTQYF. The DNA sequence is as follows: TGTGCCAGCAGTGGAGGGGATGGGACAGGGTCATTCACAGATACGCAGTATTTT.